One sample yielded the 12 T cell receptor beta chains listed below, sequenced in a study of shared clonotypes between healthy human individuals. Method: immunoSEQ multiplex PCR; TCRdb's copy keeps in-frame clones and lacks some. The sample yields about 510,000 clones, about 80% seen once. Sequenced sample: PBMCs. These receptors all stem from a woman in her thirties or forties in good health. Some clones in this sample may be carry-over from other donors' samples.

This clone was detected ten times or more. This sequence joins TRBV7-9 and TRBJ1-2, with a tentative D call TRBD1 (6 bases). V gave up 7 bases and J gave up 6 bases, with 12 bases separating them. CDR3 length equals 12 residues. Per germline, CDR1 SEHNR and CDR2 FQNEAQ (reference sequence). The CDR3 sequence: CASNRVTDGYTF. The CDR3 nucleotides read TGTGCCAGCAACAGGGTAACGGATGGCTACACCTTC.

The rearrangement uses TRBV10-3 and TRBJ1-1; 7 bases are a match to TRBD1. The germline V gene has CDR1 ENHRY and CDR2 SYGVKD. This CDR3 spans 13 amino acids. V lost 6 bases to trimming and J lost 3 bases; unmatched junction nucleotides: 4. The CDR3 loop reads CAIRQGPHTEAFF. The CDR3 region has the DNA TGTGCCATCAGACAGGGGCCCCACACTGAAGCTTTCTTT.

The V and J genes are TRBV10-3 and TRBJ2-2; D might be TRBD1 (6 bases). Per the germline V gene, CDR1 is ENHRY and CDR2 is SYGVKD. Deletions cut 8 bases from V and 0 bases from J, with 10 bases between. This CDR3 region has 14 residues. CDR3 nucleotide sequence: TGTGCCATCCAGGACAGTGCGAACACCGGGGAGCTGTTTTTT. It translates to CAIQDSANTGELFF.

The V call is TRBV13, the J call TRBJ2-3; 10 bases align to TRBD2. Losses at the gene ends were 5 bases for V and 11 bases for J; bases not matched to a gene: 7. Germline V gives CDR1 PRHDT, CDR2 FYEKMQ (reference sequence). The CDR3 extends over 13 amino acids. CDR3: CASSRGLATEQYF. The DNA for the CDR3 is TGTGCCAGCAGCCGGGGACTAGCGACAGAGCAGTATTTT. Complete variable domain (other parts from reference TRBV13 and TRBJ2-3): AAGVIQSPRHLIKEKRETATLKCYPIPRHDTVYWYQQGPGQDPQFLISFYEKMQSDKGSIPDRFSAQQFSDYHSELNMSSLELGDSALYFCASSRGLATEQYFGPGTRLTVL.

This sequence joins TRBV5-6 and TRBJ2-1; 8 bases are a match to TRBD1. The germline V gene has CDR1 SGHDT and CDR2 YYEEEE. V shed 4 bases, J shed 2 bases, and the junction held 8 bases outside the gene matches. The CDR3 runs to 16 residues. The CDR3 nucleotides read TGTGCCAGCAGCACCACGACAGGGGCTACCTACAATGAGCAGTTCTTC. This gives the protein CASSTTTGATYNEQFF.

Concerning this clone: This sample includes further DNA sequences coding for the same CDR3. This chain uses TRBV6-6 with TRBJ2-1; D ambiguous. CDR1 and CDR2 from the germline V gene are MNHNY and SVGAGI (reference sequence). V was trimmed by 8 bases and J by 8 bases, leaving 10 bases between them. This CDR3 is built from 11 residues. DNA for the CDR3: TGTGCCAGCTCCCCTCGGGATGAGCAGTTCTTC. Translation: CASSPRDEQFF.

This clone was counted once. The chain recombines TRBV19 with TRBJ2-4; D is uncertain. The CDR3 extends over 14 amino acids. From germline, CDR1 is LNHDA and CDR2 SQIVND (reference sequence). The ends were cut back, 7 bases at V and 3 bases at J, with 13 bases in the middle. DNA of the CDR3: TGTGCCAGTACGGACGGTGTCGTCAAAAACATTCAGTACTTC. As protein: CASTDGVVKNIQYF.

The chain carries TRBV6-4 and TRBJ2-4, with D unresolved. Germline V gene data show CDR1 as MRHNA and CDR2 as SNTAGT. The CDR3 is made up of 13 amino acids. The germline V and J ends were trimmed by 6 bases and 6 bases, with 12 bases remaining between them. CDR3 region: CASSPAGSNIQYF. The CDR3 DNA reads TGTGCCAGCAGCCCGGCCGGCTCAAACATTCAGTACTTC.

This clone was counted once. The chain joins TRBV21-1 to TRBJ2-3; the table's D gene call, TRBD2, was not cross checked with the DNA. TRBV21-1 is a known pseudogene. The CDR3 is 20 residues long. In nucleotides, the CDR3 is TGTGCCAGCAGCGTCCGACTAGCGGGAGGCAAATTCCCTAGCACAGATACGCAGTATTTT. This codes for CASSVRLAGGKFPSTDTQYF.

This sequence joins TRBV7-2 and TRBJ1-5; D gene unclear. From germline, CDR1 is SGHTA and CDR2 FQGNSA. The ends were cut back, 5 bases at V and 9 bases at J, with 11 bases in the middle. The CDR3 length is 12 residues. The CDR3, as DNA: TGTGCCAGCAGCCAAAAGGGCAGGCCCCAGCATTTT. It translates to CASSQKGRPQHF. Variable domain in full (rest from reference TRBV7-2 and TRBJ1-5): GAGVSQSPSNKVTEKGKDVELRCDPISGHTALYWYRQSLGQGLEFLIYFQGNSAPDKSGLPSDRFSAERTGGSVSTLTIQRTQQEDSAVYLCASSQKGRPQHFGDGTRLSIL.

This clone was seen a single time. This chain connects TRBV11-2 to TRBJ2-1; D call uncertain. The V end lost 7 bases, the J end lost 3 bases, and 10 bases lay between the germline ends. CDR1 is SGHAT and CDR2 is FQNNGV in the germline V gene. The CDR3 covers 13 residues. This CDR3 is CASTASVYNEQFF. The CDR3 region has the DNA TGTGCCAGCACCGCATCCGTCTACAATGAGCAGTTCTTC.

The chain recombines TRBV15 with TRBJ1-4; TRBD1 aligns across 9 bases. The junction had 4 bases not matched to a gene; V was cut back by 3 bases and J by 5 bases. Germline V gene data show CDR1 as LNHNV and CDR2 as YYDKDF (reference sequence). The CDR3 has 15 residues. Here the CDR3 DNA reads TGTGCCACCAGCAGGATCGGGACAGGGAATGAAAAACTGTTTTTT. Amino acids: CATSRIGTGNEKLFF.